Following are 27 T cell receptor beta chains from one sample sequenced in a study of OX40 agonist ivuxolimab in advanced cancers. Here immunoSEQ multiplex PCR was the method, and the copy in TCRdb shows in-frame clones only, minus some. Among approximately 68,000 clones listed, around nine tenths were seen once. The source was CD4+ or CD8+ T cells sorted from blood, collected in a trial of the OX40 agonist ivuxolimab. Every receptor here comes from an adult with an advanced solid tumor such as melanoma, head and neck, liver or kidney cancer.

The CDR3 DNA sequence: TGTGCCAGCTCACCTTTTGACATTAACTCTGGGGCCAACGTCCTGACTTTC. Its protein product is CASSPFDINSGANVLTF. The V gene is TRBV18, the J gene TRBJ2-6; no firm D call. The V gene's germline CDR1 is KGHSH and CDR2 LQKENI. The CDR3 has 17 residues. Trimming pared 3 bases from V and 0 bases from J, leaving 12 bases between.

This sequence joins TRBV9 and TRBJ2-7; maybe TRBD2 (6 bases). Deletions cut 2 bases from V and 2 bases from J, with 11 bases between. The germline V gene encodes CDR1 SGDLS and CDR2 YYNGEE. This CDR3 region has 14 residues. CDR3 sequence: CASSVGGATYEQYF. CDR3 DNA sequence: TGTGCCAGCAGCGTGGGAGGAGCCACCTACGAGCAGTACTTC.

The chain has TRBV19 and TRBJ2-7; D is perhaps TRBD2 (7 bases). CDR1 and CDR2 from the germline V gene are LNHDA and SQIVND (reference sequence). The CDR3 is 14 amino acids. The V and J ends lost 7 bases and 1 base respectively, with 14 bases between them. The CDR3 protein is CASTPRGASYEQYF. CDR3 DNA sequence: TGTGCCAGTACCCCTCGGGGGGCATCCTACGAGCAGTACTTC.

The chain links TRBV2 to TRBJ2-3; 11 nucleotides match TRBD2. V gave up 6 bases and J gave up 5 bases; unmatched junction bases: 7. The germline V gene encodes CDR1 SNHLY and CDR2 FYNNEI. This CDR3 spans 15 amino acids. The CDR3 loop reads CASRVTSGGRDTQYF. Here the CDR3 DNA reads TGTGCCAGCAGGGTTACTAGCGGGGGACGAGATACGCAGTATTTT.

This clone has a single count. The J gene is TRBJ2-7, the V gene TRBV5-1, with TRBD2 matching over 8 bases. Germline V gives CDR1 SGHRS, CDR2 YFSETQ. The CDR3 loop spans 15 amino acids. V trimming: 2 bases; J trimming: 3 bases; junction bases outside the gene matches: 7. The CDR3 nucleotides read TGCGCCAGCAGCTTTGAGTCGGGGGGGAACTACGAGCAGTACTTC. Translation gives CASSFESGGNYEQYF.

The chain links TRBV6-5 to TRBJ1-1; tentative D call: TRBD1 (6 bases). This CDR3 region has 16 residues. Germline assignment: CDR1 MNHEY and CDR2 SVGAGI. The ends were cut back, 0 bases at V and 0 bases at J, with 11 bases in the middle. Written as DNA, the CDR3 is TGTGCCAGCAGTTACTCTGCAGGGGCTATGAACACTGAAGCTTTCTTT. This sequence encodes CASSYSAGAMNTEAFF.

Written as DNA, the CDR3 is TGTGCCAGTAGTCTCGGACCCCGGGGTGAGCAGTTCTTC. It encodes CASSLGPRGEQFF. The rearrangement joins TRBV19 to TRBJ2-1, with D tentatively TRBD2 (5 bases). This CDR3 is built from 13 residues. From germline, CDR1 is LNHDA and CDR2 SQIVND (reference sequence). V lost 5 bases and J lost 9, with 14 bases in between.

The chain recombines TRBV27 with TRBJ2-7; maybe TRBD2 (6 bases). The CDR3 extends over 15 amino acids. From germline, CDR1 is MNHEY and CDR2 SMNVEV (reference sequence). Trimming took 3 bases from V and 3 from J, leaving 15 bases between them. The CDR3 sequence: CASSFRPRENYEQYF. CDR3 nucleotides: TGTGCCAGCAGTTTCCGCCCCCGGGAGAACTACGAGCAGTACTTC.

The V gene is TRBV7-2, the J gene TRBJ1-2, with TRBD1 matching over 7 bases. V shed 5 bases and J 5 bases; nucleotides not matched to a gene: 11. There are 15 residues in the CDR3. The germline V gene encodes CDR1 SGHTA and CDR2 FQGNSA. In DNA, the CDR3 is TGTGCCAGCAGCGAGGGACAGCGAACTGCTTATGGCTACACCTTC. Protein: CASSEGQRTAYGYTF.

This rearrangement joins TRBV9 to TRBJ1-1; D is undetermined. Per the germline V gene, CDR1 is SGDLS and CDR2 is YYNGEE. There are 14 residues in the CDR3. The V end was cut by 4 bases, the J end by 5 bases, with 15 bases between. CDR3 sequence (DNA): TGTGCCAGCAGCTCACCCGGGCGGGGAACTGAAGCTTTCTTT. Amino acids: CASSSPGRGTEAFF.

The chain has TRBV7-6 and TRBJ1-5; D not resolved. The CDR3 has 14 residues. V dropped 0 bases and J dropped 9 bases, with 12 bases sitting between them. Germline V gene lookup returns CDR1 SGHVS and CDR2 FNYEAQ. In DNA form, the CDR3 reads TGTGCCAGCAGCTTAGCCGCTTCCCTCGCGCCCCAGCATTTT. Translation: CASSLAASLAPQHF.

CDR3 region: CASSPLGGGPVETQYF. DNA for the CDR3: TGTGCCAGCTCCCCCTTAGGGGGAGGGCCCGTGGAGACCCAGTACTTC. V and J are TRBV18 and TRBJ2-5, with D perhaps TRBD2 (7 bases). CDR1 is KGHSH and CDR2 is LQKENI in the germline V gene. The CDR3 spans 16 residues. With 6 bases removed from V and 5 bases from J, the gap between germline ends came to 22 bases.

This clone has only a few counts. The chain has TRBV14 and TRBJ1-5, with D unclear. In germline, CDR1 is SGHDN, CDR2 FVKESK. This CDR3 comprises 13 residues. V was clipped by 1 base and J by 4 bases, with 5 bases between them. The CDR3 DNA follows: TGTGCCAGCAGCCAAGCATGGAATCAGCCCCAGCATTTT. Its protein is CASSQAWNQPQHF.

This clone turned up a few times. The V and J genes are TRBV6-1 and TRBJ1-4; D is unresolved. With 3 bases removed from V and 8 bases from J, the gap between germline ends came to 13 bases. The CDR3 runs to 14 residues. From germline, CDR1 is MNHNS and CDR2 SASEGT. In nucleotides, the CDR3 is TGTGCCAGCAGTGACGGTTTTCTCGGGGAAAAACTGTTTTTT. Amino acid sequence: CASSDGFLGEKLFF.

The chain links TRBV6-5 to TRBJ2-5, with D perhaps matching TRBD2 (5 bases). CDR1 and CDR2 (germline): MNHEY, SVGAGI. With 7 bases removed from V and 5 bases from J, the gap between germline ends came to 20 bases. There are 15 residues in the CDR3. The CDR3: CASIPSGMSRETQYF. CDR3 sequence (DNA): TGTGCCAGCATTCCCTCCGGGATGTCGAGGGAGACCCAGTACTTC.

The J gene is TRBJ2-7, the V gene TRBV7-9; tentatively, D is TRBD1 or TRBD2 (5 bases each). The V gene's germline CDR1 is SEHNR and CDR2 FQNEAQ (reference sequence). The CDR3 is 17 residues long. Trimming stripped 0 bases from V and 3 bases from J, with 18 bases between. CDR3: CASSLAGVGGQGYEQYF. In DNA form, the CDR3 reads TGTGCCAGCAGCTTAGCGGGGGTAGGCGGGCAGGGCTACGAGCAGTACTTC.

J is TRBJ1-4 and V is TRBV7-2, with TRBD1 matching 7 bases. The CDR3 totals 16 residues. J gave up 1 base and V 1 base, and 3 bases lay outside the gene matches. Looked up from germline, CDR1 is SGHTA and CDR2 is FQGNSA. CDR3 DNA: TGTGCCAGCAGCTTAGGAAGGGACAGAACTAATGAAAAACTGTTTTTT. The encoded protein is CASSLGRDRTNEKLFF. Full variable domain (missing parts from reference TRBV7-2 and TRBJ1-4): GAGVSQSPSNKVTEKGKDVELRCDPISGHTALYWYRQSLGQGLEFLIYFQGNSAPDKSGLPSDRFSAERTGGSVSTLTIQRTQQEDSAVYLCASSLGRDRTNEKLFFGSGTQLSVL.

This sequence joins TRBV29-1 and TRBJ2-3; D may be TRBD1 (5 bases). The CDR3 runs 12 residues. V was shortened by 7 bases and J by 0 bases, with 8 bases between the two germline ends. Germline V gene lookup returns CDR1 SQVTM and CDR2 ANQGSEA. The CDR3 DNA reads TGCAGCGCCAGACAGAGCACAGATACGCAGTATTTT. Its translation: CSARQSTDTQYF.

The V and J genes are TRBV11-2 and TRBJ1-1; 8 bases agree with TRBD1. Germline values: CDR1 SGHAT, CDR2 FQNNGV. The trim removed 5 bases at V and 1 base at J, leaving 3 bases unmatched. The length of the CDR3 is 14 residues. CDR3 bases: TGTGCCAGCAGCACAGGACAGGGGAACACTGAAGCTTTCTTT. It encodes CASSTGQGNTEAFF.

The chain employs TRBV19 and TRBJ2-2, with 10 nucleotides matching TRBD1. The V and J ends lost 5 bases and 3 bases, in that order; junction bases with no gene match: 9. Germline CDR1 and CDR2: LNHDA and SQIVND (reference sequence). This CDR3 is built from 17 residues. The CDR3 DNA follows: TGTGCCAGTAGTTCGCCTTTAGGGACAGGGGACACCGGGGAGCTGTTTTTT. Its protein is CASSSPLGTGDTGELFF. Full variable domain (missing parts from reference TRBV19 and TRBJ2-2): DGGITQSPKYLFRKEGQNVTLSCEQNLNHDAMYWYRQDPGQGLRLIYYSQIVNDFQKGDIAEGYSVSREKKESFPLTVTSAQKNPTAFYLCASSSPLGTGDTGELFFGEGSRLTVL.

This chain joins TRBV28 and TRBJ1-2, with 7 bases aligning to TRBD1. This CDR3 comprises 12 residues. V lost 10 bases and J lost 5; bases outside the gene matches: 7. Germline V gene sequence: CDR1 MDHEN, CDR2 SYDVKM. Here the CDR3 DNA reads TGTGCCACTAGCGGGACAGCTTATGGCTACACCTTC. Protein product: CATSGTAYGYTF.

This clone was counted once. The V and J genes are TRBV5-1 and TRBJ2-1, with D perhaps matching TRBD2 (6 bases). With 2 bases removed from V and 3 bases from J, the gap between germline ends came to 9 bases. The germline V gene encodes CDR1 SGHRS and CDR2 YFSETQ. This CDR3 region has 14 residues. The CDR3 spells CASSLGGIYNEQFF. The CDR3, as DNA: TGCGCCAGCAGCTTAGGAGGGATCTACAATGAGCAGTTCTTC. Together with reference TRBV5-1 and TRBJ2-1, the CDR3 gives the full variable domain: KAGVTQTPRYLIKTRGQQVTLSCSPISGHRSVSWYQQTPGQGLQFLFEYFSETQRNKGNFPGRFSGRQFSNSRSEMNVSTLELGDSALYLCASSLGGIYNEQFFGPGTRLTVL.

The J gene is TRBJ2-7, the V gene TRBV25-1; D unresolved. The V gene lost 4 bases and the J gene lost 4 bases, with 11 bases spanning the gap. CDR1 and CDR2 from the germline V gene are MGHDK and SYGVNS. The CDR3 is 13 amino acids. The CDR3 region has the DNA TGTGCCAGCAGTGGGTGGCCCGCATACGAGCAGTACTTC. Translating it yields CASSGWPAYEQYF.

The chain combines TRBV5-5 with TRBJ1-1; D gene ambiguous. V was trimmed by 4 bases and J by 1 base, leaving 11 bases between them. Germline CDR1 SGHKS, CDR2 YYEKEE (reference sequence). CDR3 length equals 14 residues. Here the CDR3 DNA reads TGTGCCAGCAGCCTGGACGTGGGGAACACTGAAGCTTTCTTT. It encodes CASSLDVGNTEAFF.

The chain recombines TRBV28 with TRBJ1-5, with D unclear. This CDR3 has 13 residues. V gave up 1 base and J gave up 3 bases, with 4 bases separating them. Germline CDR1 and CDR2: MDHEN and SYDVKM. The CDR3 region is CASSLSTNQPQHF. Here the CDR3 DNA reads TGTGCCAGCAGTTTATCCACCAATCAGCCCCAGCATTTT.

V and J are TRBV2 and TRBJ1-2; no clear D. The CDR3 runs to 13 residues. Trimming cost V 5 bases and J 4 bases, with 11 bases left between them. The germline gives CDR1 SNHLY, CDR2 FYNNEI. The CDR3 coding sequence is TGTGCCAGCAGTCCCGCGGGCGGCTATGGCTACACCTTC. Encoded protein: CASSPAGGYGYTF. The entire variable domain, with the rest obtained from reference TRBV2 and TRBJ1-2, is as follows: EPEVTQTPSHQVTQMGQEVILRCVPISNHLYFYWYRQILGQKVEFLVSFYNNEISEKSEIFDDQFSVERPDGSNFTLKIRSTKLEDSAMYFCASSPAGGYGYTFGSGTRLTVV.

This sequence joins TRBV5-7 and TRBJ2-1; D gene ambiguous. TRBV5-7 is an ORF; its function is uncertain. V lost 1 base and J lost 5, with 4 bases in between. The CDR3 sequence is 12 residues long. CDR3: CASSLRHNEQFF. CDR3 DNA sequence: TGTGCCAGCAGCTTGAGGCACAATGAGCAGTTCTTC.